The present T cell receptor (beta chain) was sequenced within a study of OX40 agonist ivuxolimab in advanced cancers. Some clones are missing from TCRdb's copy, which holds only in-frame ones; the method was immunoSEQ multiplex PCR. There are roughly 56,000 clones in the sample; about 88% occur only once, and 4% to 6% lies in the top ten. The receptor was derived from an adult with an advanced solid tumor such as melanoma, head and neck, liver or kidney cancer. The sequencing here drew on CD4+ or CD8+ T cells sorted from blood, taken in a trial of the OX40 agonist ivuxolimab.

In nucleotides, the CDR3 is TGTGCCAGCAGCTTAACAACAGGGACTAGCGTTAACACTATCCACTGGAATGAGCAGTTCTTC. Translating it yields CASSLTTGTSVNTIHWNEQFF. The chain employs TRBV7-6 and TRBJ2-1; TRBD2 agrees at 10 bases. Trimming took 2 bases from V and 7 from J; bases not matched to a gene: 23. Per germline, CDR1 SGHVS and CDR2 FNYEAQ. This CDR3 region has 21 residues.